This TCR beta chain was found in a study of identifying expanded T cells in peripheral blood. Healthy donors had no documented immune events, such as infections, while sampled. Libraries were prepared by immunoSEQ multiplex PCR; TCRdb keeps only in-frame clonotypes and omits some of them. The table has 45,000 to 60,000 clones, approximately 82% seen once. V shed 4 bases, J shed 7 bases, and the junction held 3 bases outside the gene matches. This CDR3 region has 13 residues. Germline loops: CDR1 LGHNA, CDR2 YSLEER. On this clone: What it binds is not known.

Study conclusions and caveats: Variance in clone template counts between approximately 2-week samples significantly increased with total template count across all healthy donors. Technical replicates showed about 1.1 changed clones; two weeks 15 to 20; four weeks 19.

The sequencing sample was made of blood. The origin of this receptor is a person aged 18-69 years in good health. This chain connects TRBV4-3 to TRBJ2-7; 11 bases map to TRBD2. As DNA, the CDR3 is TGCGCCAGCAGCCCTTGGACTAGCGGGGAGCAGTACTTC. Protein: CASSPWTSGEQYF.